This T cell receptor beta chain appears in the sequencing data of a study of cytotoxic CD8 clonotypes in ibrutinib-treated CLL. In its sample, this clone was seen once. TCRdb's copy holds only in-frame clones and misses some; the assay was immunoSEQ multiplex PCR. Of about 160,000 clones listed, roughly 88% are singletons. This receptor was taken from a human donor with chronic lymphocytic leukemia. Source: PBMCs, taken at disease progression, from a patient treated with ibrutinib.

The CDR3 bases are TGTGCCAGTAGCCATGGGGGAGTCCGGGGCTACACCTTC. It codes for CASSHGGVRGYTF. The chain couples TRBV19 to TRBJ1-2, with D perhaps matching TRBD1 (5 bases). CDR1 LNHDA and CDR2 SQIVND come from the germline V gene (reference sequence). V gave up 6 bases and J gave up 8 bases, with 16 bases separating them. CDR3 length equals 13 residues.